This TCR beta chain was profiled in a study of blood T cell repertoires in COVID-19. Study background: The samples span acute and convalescent COVID-19 from the United States, Italy and Spain.

All enrollees were roughly 18 to 89 years old and from about two dozen US areas. Authors' methods: Amplifying reference gene primers gave estimates of nucleated cell counts. Assay used: immunoSEQ multiplex PCR; TCRdb lists only in-frame clones, some missing. V, J and clone size derive from that table, while D and trimming were established from the DNA sequence. The table records approximately 360,000 clones, around nine tenths of them present only once. This CDR3 spans 11 amino acids. Per germline, CDR1 SGHVS and CDR2 FNYEAQ. Trimming stripped 5 bases from V and 15 bases from J, with 13 bases between.

The rearrangement joins TRBV7-6 to TRBJ1-4; D might be TRBD1 (5 bases). This TCR was recovered from a woman aged 25 to 39 with acute COVID-19. Sample: PBMCs or T cells enriched from blood (not recorded which). Here the CDR3 DNA reads TGTGCCAGCAGCCCCCTACAGGAAGTGTTTTTT. It yields the protein CASSPLQEVFF.